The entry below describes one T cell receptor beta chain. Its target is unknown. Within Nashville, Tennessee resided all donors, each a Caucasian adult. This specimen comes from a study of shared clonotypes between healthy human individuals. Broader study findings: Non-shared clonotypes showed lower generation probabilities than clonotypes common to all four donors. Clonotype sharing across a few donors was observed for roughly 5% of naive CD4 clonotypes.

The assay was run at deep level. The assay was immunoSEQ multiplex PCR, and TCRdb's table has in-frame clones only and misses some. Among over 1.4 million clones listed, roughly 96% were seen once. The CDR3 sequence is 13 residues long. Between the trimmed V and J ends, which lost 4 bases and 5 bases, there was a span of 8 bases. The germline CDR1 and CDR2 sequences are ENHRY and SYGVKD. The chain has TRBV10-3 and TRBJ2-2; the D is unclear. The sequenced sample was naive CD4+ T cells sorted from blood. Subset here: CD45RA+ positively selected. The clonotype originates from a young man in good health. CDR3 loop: CAISAQFTGELFF. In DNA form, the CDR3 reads TGTGCCATCAGTGCTCAGTTTACCGGGGAGCTGTTTTTT.